This paragraph covers one T cell receptor beta chain sequence. Clones were sequenced by immunoSEQ multiplex PCR, and TCRdb holds only the in-frame ones, with some missing. The sample shows roughly 55,000 clones, around 90% of them seen only once. With V trimmed by 2 bases and J by 7 bases, 9 bases remained unmatched. The CDR3 extends over 16 amino acids. Germline V lookup: CDR1 MNHNY, CDR2 SVGAGI (reference sequence). This specimen comes from a study of control samples from healthy donors and cancer patients. The genes are TRBV6-6 and TRBJ2-2, with TRBD1 matching over 8 bases. This clonotype was sampled from a man over 45 in good health. Sequences were obtained from blood. CDR3 nucleotide sequence: TGTGCCAGCAGTTACCCAGGCAGGGGGCGAGGCGGGGAGCTGTTTTTT. Translation: CASSYPGRGRGGELFF.